This T cell receptor beta chain originates from a study of cytomegalovirus exposure and HLA in healthy donors. General study results and limits: From TCR beta sequences, most subjects' HLA-A and HLA-B alleles were reportedly predicted accurately.

This clone was observed a few times. The antigen remains unidentified. PCR involved 60 Vbeta and 13 Jbeta primers. TCRdb keeps only in-frame clones here, not all; method: immunoSEQ multiplex PCR. The table lists about 130,000 clones, about four fifths of them singletons. Trimming took 4 bases from V and 1 from J; bases not matched to a gene: 4. This CDR3 contains 14 residues. Germline CDR1 and CDR2: SGHNT and YYREEE (reference sequence). The donors, nominally healthy at sampling, likely had unrecorded immune exposures. The chain couples TRBV5-4 to TRBJ2-5, with 7 bases aligning to TRBD1. Sequencing input: PBMCs. This clonotype was obtained from a woman aged 60-70 years in good health and CMV-seropositive. The CDR3 reads CASSGGQFQETQYF. The DNA of the CDR3 is TGTGCCAGCAGCGGGGGACAGTTCCAAGAGACCCAGTACTTC.